Below, 2 T cell receptor beta chains from the same sample are listed, as sequenced in a study of early T cells in non-severe SARS-CoV-2 infection (dated by TCRdb to the early 2020s). Library preparation used 5' RACE. Sequenced using a NextSeq 500. The public reads were reanalyzed by TCRdb: fastp trimming at Q25, MiXCR alignment, in-frame beta chains only. Rows with one shared CDR3 protein collapse into an entry with the most common genes and DNA. The sample table lists approximately 71,000 distinct CDR3 sequences, approximately 12% of them with a count of one. 4% to 5.5% of the sample rests with the top ten. Sequencing was carried out using whole blood. These receptors all stem from an adult who was a healthcare worker with PCR-confirmed SARS-CoV-2 infection or an uninfected control (not recorded which).

This chain links TRBV7-6 with TRBJ1-4; 8 nucleotides match TRBD1. There are 15 residues in the CDR3. J lost 5 bases, V lost 4 bases, and 6 bases had no gene match. Germline loops: CDR1 SGHVS, CDR2 FNYEAQ. The CDR3 DNA reads TGTGCCAGCAGCTCATGGACAGGGTTGAATGAAAAACTGTTTTTT. Protein product: CASSSWTGLNEKLFF.

The genes are TRBV2 and TRBJ1-2; the match to TRBD1 covers 7 bases. V trimming: 0 bases; J trimming: 4 bases; junction bases outside the gene matches: 8. The CDR3 sequence is 16 residues long. Germline V gene sequence: CDR1 SNHLY, CDR2 FYNNEI. CDR3 sequence reads: CASSEAPPGQSYGYTF. The CDR3 DNA reads as TGTGCCAGCAGTGAAGCCCCACCGGGACAGTCCTATGGCTACACCTTC. The whole variable domain, remainder taken from reference TRBV2 and TRBJ1-2, is EPEVTQTPSHQVTQMGQEVILRCVPISNHLYFYWYRQILGQKVEFLVSFYNNEISEKSEIFDDQFSVERPDGSNFTLKIRSTKLEDSAMYFCASSEAPPGQSYGYTFGSGTRLTVV.